This T cell receptor (beta chain) was sequenced during a study of early T cells in non-severe SARS-CoV-2 infection. Unique molecular identifiers were attached to individual cDNA molecules. TCRdb passed the 5' RACE reads through MiXCR, listing each CDR3 protein once. Of tens of thousands of distinct CDR3 sequences in the sample, around 13% were seen once. The sequenced sample was whole blood. This sequence was found in an adult who was a healthcare worker with PCR-confirmed SARS-CoV-2 infection or an uninfected control (not recorded which).

CDR3 protein: CSAIGDRNTEAFF. As DNA, the CDR3 is TGCAGTGCTATTGGGGATAGAAACACTGAAGCTTTCTTT. The V and J genes are TRBV20-1 and TRBJ1-1, with unresolved D. V gave up 4 bases and J gave up 2 bases, with 11 bases separating them. CDR3 length: 13 amino acids. Germline-derived CDR1 and CDR2 are DFQATT and SNEGSKA (reference sequence).